This T cell receptor beta chain emerged from a study of blood T cell repertoires in COVID-19. Study-level background: The United States, Italy and Spain provided the acute and convalescent COVID-19 samples. The cDNA or gDNA used as material had been derived from T cells, B-cell-depleted T cells, or PBMCs.

The CDR3 covers 16 residues. Per the germline V gene, CDR1 is KGHSH and CDR2 is LQKENI. Trimming at V came to 1 base and at J to 8 bases, leaving 6 bases not matched to a gene. Only in-frame clones appear in the TCRdb table, and some are missing; sequencing was by immunoSEQ multiplex PCR. The sample carries around 500,000 clones, 88% recorded once. Study members were between roughly 18 and 100 years old and lived in 20 to 30 US regions. Clinical history as reported by participants underpinned cohort assignment. Material: PBMCs or T cells enriched from blood (not recorded which). The chain couples TRBV18 to TRBJ2-1; 12 positions match TRBD2. The sequence was obtained from a woman aged 40 to 50 who had recovered from COVID-19. CDR3: CASSPRTSGTLDEQFF. The CDR3 coding sequence is TGTGCCAGCTCACCACGGACTAGCGGGACGTTGGATGAGCAGTTCTTC.